This entry features one TCR beta chain sequence. Its antigen specificity is not known. The sample's time point, from its label and the paper: baseline before first vaccination. Samples from vaccinated people were obtained from the UK trials COV001 and COV002, which included a single-blind randomized controlled phase 2/3 trial of AZD1222 (ChAdOx1 nCoV-19) in healthy adults. Trial participant PBMC samples were collected at day 0 and day 28 after the second dose for TCRbeta chain sequencing. The data stem from a study of T cell responses to AZD1222 COVID-19 vaccine listed by TCRdb under 2021. For the wider study: A total of 233 trial participants underwent TCR sequencing, of whom 207 received two doses of AZD1222 and about 26 received two doses of the MenACWY control vaccine. Trial participants were enrolled into age subgroups of 18-55, 56-69 and 70-plus years, which contained approximately 150, 30 and 60 TCR-sequenced participants, respectively. Here is what the overall study found, with its caveats: The 56-69-year group was small, and its depth increase did not reach significance, likely because of low power. Nearly half of unique spike-specific TCRs reportedly recognized epitopes outside regions mutated in the B.1.351 and B.1.1.7 variants. Conclusions about previously exposed vaccinees are limited, since just a handful of AZD1222 recipients were seropositive for SARS-CoV-2 at baseline. The vaccine-associated CD4 TCRs covered the entire spike protein, and the dominant responses fell in regions 160-218 and 743-854. Participants were mostly white British, with more females than males. The authors suggested clonal diversity may have been underestimated. A significant rise in spike-specific TCR breadth and depth was observed after two AZD1222 doses relative to day 0 and relative to MenACWY recipients. Because no samples from the day 14 peak response were available, repertoires could be characterized only after the peak T cell response.

The CDR3 regions of human TCRbeta chains were subjected to immunosequencing. In the authors' own workflow: Repertoire TCRs were checked for matches against a reference library of SARS-CoV-2-specific TCRs that had been generated using the MIRA antigen-specificity platform. Breadth was defined as the fraction of unique TCRs that were SARS-CoV-2-associated, and depth was defined as the fraction of total T cells that were SARS-CoV-2-associated. Using the MIRA data, every spike-specific TCR was mapped to the spike region that the TCR reacted to and assigned to either a CD4 or a CD8 class. Log10-transformed breadth and depth values were compared by one-way ANOVA with Sidak's multiple comparisons tests. In TCRdb, the immuneACCESS table is reduced to in-frame sequences with V and J assigned. These tables do not hold every clone; where another copy was compared, an unresolved V gene accounts for under half, and the others remain unexplained. For V, J and clone size, that table is used; D and trimming come from the DNA. The table kept for this sample lists over 130,000 clones. 2% to 2.5% of the sample is held by the ten biggest clonotypes.

V and J lose 1 base and 4 bases, and a span of 8 bases separates them. CDR1 and CDR2 were assigned from the germline V gene as MGHRA and YSYEKL. Including cysteine and phenylalanine, the CDR3 has 14 amino acids. This entry keeps only the CDR3 DNA: 42 bases, framed from base 1. Sequencing was performed on peripheral blood. The sequence is built from TRBV4-1 and TRBJ1-5, with no D gene named confidently. This clonotype originated in an adult in good health. The nucleotide sequence is TGCGCCAGCAGCCAAGGGCAAGGGAATCAGCCCCAGCATTTT. The encoded protein is CASSQGQGNQPQHF.